The entry that follows covers one T cell receptor (beta chain) sequence. Its antigen remains unidentified. The data originate from a study of T cells in localized non-small cell lung cancer. Study findings and constraints: Out of the top 100 tumor clones, a median approximately 50 were seen in adjacent lung. The study linked higher blood T cell density to longer overall survival.

Produced via immunoSEQ multiplex PCR; TCRdb's table is partial and in-frame only. The profile shows about 59,000 clones, around 90% of them singletons. This CDR3 has 12 residues. The V and J ends lost 5 bases and 5 bases respectively, with 9 bases between them. Looked up from germline, CDR1 is SGHTA and CDR2 is FQGNSA. The clonotype was recovered from a man aged 40-75 years with stage I squamous cell lung carcinoma. The sample here was peripheral blood, taken before any cancer treatment. The genes are TRBV7-2 and TRBJ2-5; no clear D. Here the CDR3 DNA reads TGTGCCAGCAGCCCTCCTAGGGAGACCCAGTACTTC. It translates to CASSPPRETQYF.